This T cell receptor (beta chain) was found in a study of cytotoxic CD8 clonotypes in ibrutinib-treated CLL. Study-level background: Among the samples, the mean was about 250,000 productive templates and 94,082 productive rearrangements.

The table came from immunoSEQ multiplex PCR; TCRdb's copy has only in-frame clones and leaves some out. The data contain about 150,000 clones, 76% of them singletons. Study-wide results and caveats: Rising at ibrutinib response, clonality subsequently fell back toward baseline at progression.

Note on this clone: Its antigen is as yet unknown.

Trimming removed 11 bases from V and 5 bases from J, with 13 bases in between. Germline lookup yields CDR1 MNHEY and CDR2 SVGAGI. The CDR3 sequence is 11 residues long. This sample comprised PBMCs, obtained after 24 months of ibrutinib treatment. The clonotype comes from a human donor with chronic lymphocytic leukemia. This chain links TRBV6-5 with TRBJ2-7, with D unresolved. The CDR3 spells CAWAPGDEQYF. Here the CDR3 DNA reads TGTGCCTGGGCCCCCGGCGACGAGCAGTACTTC.